This is a list of T cell receptor beta chains from one sample in a study. TCRdb re-analysed the 5' RACE reads in MiXCR, keeping a single row per CDR3 protein. The sample contains about 40,000 distinct CDR3 sequences, roughly 20% of which appear only once. Sequencing input: Tregs sorted from a lymph node. All receptors come from a female donor with breast cancer. Both conserved end residues are part of each CDR3. D genes are given only for firm matches. Expanded clones get a size class; other rows say once, few or many, or leave the size out.

V	D	J	size	CDR3	DNA
TRBV9	TRBD2	TRBJ2-1	few	CASSATSGLSYNEQFF	TGTGCCAGCAGCGCAACTAGCGGACTATCCTACAATGAGCAGTTCTTC
TRBV28	NA	TRBJ1-5	NA	CASSFQGGDQPQHF	TGTGCCAGCAGTTTTCAGGGTGGTGATCAGCCCCAGCATTTT
TRBV12-3/TRBV12-4	NA	TRBJ1-5	many	CASSPFGSNQPQHF	TGTGCCAGCAGCCCTTTTGGGAGCAATCAGCCCCAGCATTTT
TRBV20-1	NA	TRBJ2-5	NA	CSASQGAAPQETQYF	TGCAGTGCTAGTCAGGGAGCGGCCCCACAAGAGACCCAGTACTTC
TRBV7-8	NA	TRBJ1-6	NA	CASSLTTGYSPLHF	TGTGCCAGCAGCTTAACTACAGGGTATTCACCCCTCCACTTT
TRBV6-5	NA	TRBJ1-1	many	CASSLSGNTEAFF	TGTGCCAGCAGTCTATCGGGGAACACTGAAGCTTTCTTT
TRBV20-1	NA	TRBJ2-3	NA	CSAFQLTRRGTDTQYF	TGCAGTGCTTTCCAACTAACCCGCAGGGGCACAGATACGCAGTATTTT
TRBV15	NA	TRBJ1-1	many	CATSRGGRGGEAFF	TGTGCCACCAGCAGGGGGGGACGAGGTGGTGAAGCTTTCTTT
TRBV29-1	NA	TRBJ2-1	few	CSVEGGVARDEQFF	TGCAGCGTCGAGGGGGGTGTAGCGAGAGATGAGCAGTTCTTC
TRBV7-3	NA	TRBJ2-1	few	CASSLGGANEQFF	TGTGCCAGCAGCTTGGGGGGCGCCAATGAGCAGTTCTTC
TRBV4-1	NA	TRBJ2-5	few	CASSQEVRLEETQYF	TGCGCCAGCAGCCAAGAGGTCCGACTAGAAGAGACCCAGTACTTC
TRBV28	NA	TRBJ1-2	NA	CASSPRGGVYGYTF	TGTGCCAGCAGTCCTCGTGGGGGAGTCTATGGCTACACCTTC
TRBV6-1	NA	TRBJ1-2	NA	CASSEVVVGSYGYTF	TGTGCCAGCAGTGAAGTCGTAGTCGGGAGCTATGGCTACACCTTC
TRBV4-1	NA	TRBJ2-7	many	CASSQVSAYEQYF	TGCGCCAGCAGCCAAGTGAGTGCCTACGAGCAGTACTTC
TRBV27	NA	TRBJ1-1	NA	CASSSPTMNTEAFF	TGTGCCAGCAGTTCTCCAACAATGAACACTGAAGCTTTCTTT
TRBV9	TRBD2	TRBJ2-3	NA	CASSEGLAGGGADTQYF	TGTGCCAGCAGCGAGGGACTAGCGGGAGGTGGAGCAGATACGCAGTATTTT
TRBV5-1	NA	TRBJ1-2	many	CASSLTGSGVNYGYTF	TGCGCCAGCAGCTTGACAGGGTCCGGTGTTAACTATGGCTACACCTTC
TRBV3-1	TRBD1	TRBJ1-1	NA	CASSPDRRNTEAFF	TGTGCCAGCAGCCCGGACAGGAGGAACACTGAAGCTTTCTTT
TRBV4-1	NA	TRBJ2-3	few	CASSQDPEYDTQYF	TGCGCCAGCAGCCAAGATCCGGAGTATGATACGCAGTATTTT
TRBV29-1	NA	TRBJ2-5	few	CSVEANQETQYF	TGCAGCGTTGAGGCAAACCAAGAGACCCAGTACTTC
TRBV6-2/TRBV6-3	NA	TRBJ2-7	many	CASSYYPTGTPGYEQYF	TGTGCCAGCAGTTACTACCCGACAGGGACTCCGGGCTACGAGCAGTACTTC
TRBV4-1	NA	TRBJ2-3	NA	CASSQDRPDTQYF	TGCGCCAGCAGCCAAGACCGTCCAGATACGCAGTATTTT
TRBV6-5	NA	TRBJ2-5	few	CASSSTGSQETQYF	TGTGCCAGCAGTTCCACAGGGTCTCAAGAGACCCAGTACTTC
TRBV5-1	NA	TRBJ2-5	few	CASSLVSGETQYF	TGCGCCAGCAGCTTGGTTAGCGGAGAGACCCAGTACTTC
TRBV27	NA	TRBJ2-7	medium-sized	CASSIANEQYF	TGTGCCAGCAGTATCGCGAACGAGCAGTACTTC
TRBV27	NA	TRBJ2-7	few	CASSLTQTYEQYF	TGTGCCAGCAGTCTTACTCAAACCTACGAGCAGTACTTC
TRBV5-5	TRBD2	TRBJ2-3	many	CASRTSGSSTDTQYF	TGTGCCAGCAGGACTAGCGGGAGTTCAACAGATACGCAGTATTTT
TRBV12-3/TRBV12-4	NA	TRBJ1-2	many	CASSRTKNYGYTF	TGTGCCAGCAGCCGGACAAAGAACTATGGCTACACCTTC
TRBV7-3	TRBD2	TRBJ2-3	many	CASSLMRAGGGEDTQYF	TGTGCCAGCAGCTTAATGCGAGCGGGAGGGGGCGAAGATACGCAGTATTTT
TRBV5-8	TRBD1	TRBJ2-4	few	CASSYGQGGTDIQYF	TGTGCCAGCAGCTACGGACAGGGAGGAACAGACATTCAGTACTTC
TRBV6-5	TRBD2	TRBJ2-1	NA	CASSYDASGLNNEQFF	TGTGCCAGCAGTTACGACGCTAGCGGGCTGAACAATGAGCAGTTCTTC
TRBV29-1	NA	TRBJ2-3	many	CSVSSDLRNTQYF	TGCAGCGTTTCTAGTGACCTCAGAAATACGCAGTATTTT
TRBV7-8	NA	TRBJ1-1	many	CASSLNTEAFF	TGTGCCAGCAGCTTAAACACTGAAGCTTTCTTT
TRBV5-1	TRBD2	TRBJ2-7	NA	CASSGGTSGAYEQYF	TGCGCCAGCAGCGGCGGGACTAGCGGCGCCTACGAGCAGTACTTC
TRBV7-2	NA	TRBJ2-2	few	CASSRLPITGELFF	TGTGCCAGCAGCAGACTACCGATCACCGGGGAGCTGTTTTTT
TRBV20-1	TRBD2	TRBJ2-1	many	CSARDRLAGHYNEQFF	TGCAGTGCTAGAGATCGACTAGCGGGCCACTACAATGAGCAGTTCTTC
TRBV4-1	NA	TRBJ2-3	many	CASSARQGLRETTDTQYF	TGCGCCAGCAGCGCTAGGCAGGGACTGAGGGAGACCACAGATACGCAGTATTTT
TRBV25-1	TRBD2	TRBJ2-2	NA	CASSFTGGAGELFF	TGTGCCAGCAGTTTTACCGGGGGGGCCGGGGAGCTGTTTTTT
TRBV12-3/TRBV12-4	NA	TRBJ2-7	many	CASSPTGGYEQYF	TGTGCCAGCAGCCCGACTGGGGGCTACGAGCAGTACTTC
TRBV4-2	NA	TRBJ2-7	NA	CASSLMVEARGEQYF	TGTGCCAGCAGCCTAATGGTGGAGGCGCGAGGAGAGCAGTACTTC
TRBV20-1	NA	TRBJ2-5	NA	CSAIGDGRYGQETQYF	TGCAGTGCTATCGGGGACGGGAGATACGGACAAGAGACCCAGTACTTC
TRBV7-2	NA	TRBJ2-3	NA	CASSRERGASGTDTQYF	TGTGCCAGCAGCCGTGAGAGGGGGGCCTCTGGCACAGATACGCAGTATTTT
TRBV5-1	TRBD2	TRBJ2-2	NA	CASSRGTSDTGELFF	TGCGCCAGCAGCCGGGGGACTAGCGACACCGGGGAGCTGTTTTTT
TRBV15	NA	TRBJ2-6	many	CATSRLTESSGANVLTF	TGTGCCACCAGCAGACTGACGGAGAGCTCTGGGGCCAACGTCCTGACTTTC
TRBV9	TRBD2	TRBJ2-3	many	CASSADGLATSTDTQYF	TGTGCCAGCAGCGCCGACGGACTAGCGACTAGCACAGATACGCAGTATTTT
TRBV13	NA	TRBJ2-7	few	CASSPPRGGADSYEQYF	TGTGCCAGCAGCCCGCCGAGAGGGGGGGCGGACTCCTACGAGCAGTACTTC
TRBV20-1	NA	TRBJ2-5	many	CSAKQGPARETQYF	TGCAGTGCCAAACAGGGACCGGCACGAGAGACCCAGTACTTC
TRBV5-6	NA	TRBJ1-5	NA	CASSQQGGQPQHF	TGTGCCAGCAGCCAACAGGGCGGACAGCCCCAGCATTTT
TRBV2	NA	TRBJ1-4	few	CASRERASNEKLFF	TGTGCCAGCAGAGAGCGGGCCTCTAATGAAAAACTGTTTTTT
TRBV6-1	NA	TRBJ2-1	NA	CASSEVGERTWNEQFF	TGTGCCAGCAGTGAAGTAGGGGAGCGGACCTGGAATGAGCAGTTCTTC
TRBV5-1	NA	TRBJ1-4	many	CASSVDNKNEKLFF	TGCGCCAGCAGCGTGGACAATAAGAATGAAAAACTGTTTTTT
TRBV5-1	NA	TRBJ2-1	many	CASSFVRSSYNEQFF	TGCGCCAGCAGCTTCGTACGCAGCTCCTACAATGAGCAGTTCTTC
TRBV4-1	TRBD2	TRBJ2-3	NA	CASSQEIASGESTDTQYF	TGCGCCAGCAGCCAAGAGATTGCCAGCGGGGAGAGCACAGATACGCAGTATTTT
TRBV9	NA	TRBJ2-7	many	CASSVAGGISYEQYF	TGTGCCAGCAGCGTAGCGGGCGGGATCTCCTACGAGCAGTACTTC
TRBV20-1	TRBD1	TRBJ2-1	many	CSARNRDRYNEQFF	TGCAGTGCTAGGAACCGGGACAGATACAATGAGCAGTTCTTC
TRBV4-1	TRBD2	TRBJ2-3	few	CASSQVPSGSSTDTQYF	TGCGCCAGCAGCCAAGTACCCAGCGGGAGTAGCACAGATACGCAGTATTTT
TRBV9	NA	TRBJ1-1	many	CASSVHGGNTEAFF	TGTGCCAGCAGCGTCCACGGAGGGAACACTGAAGCTTTCTTT
TRBV3-1	TRBD2	TRBJ2-5	NA	CASSQDFGLAGAETQYF	TGTGCCAGCAGCCAAGATTTCGGACTAGCGGGGGCAGAGACCCAGTACTTC
TRBV27	NA	TRBJ2-1	few	CASKHNLDSYNEQFF	TGTGCCAGCAAACACAACTTAGACTCCTACAATGAGCAGTTCTTC